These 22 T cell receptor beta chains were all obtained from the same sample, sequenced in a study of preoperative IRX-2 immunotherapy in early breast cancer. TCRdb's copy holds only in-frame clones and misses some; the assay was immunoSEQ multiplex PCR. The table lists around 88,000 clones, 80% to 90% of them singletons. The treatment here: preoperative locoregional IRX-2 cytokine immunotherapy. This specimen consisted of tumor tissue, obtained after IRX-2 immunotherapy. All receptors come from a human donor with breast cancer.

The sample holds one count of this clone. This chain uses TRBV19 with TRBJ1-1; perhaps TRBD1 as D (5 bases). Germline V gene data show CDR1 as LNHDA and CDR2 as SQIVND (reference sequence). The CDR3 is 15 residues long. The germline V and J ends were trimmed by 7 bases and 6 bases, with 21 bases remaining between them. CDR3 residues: CASTPLSSDIPEAFF. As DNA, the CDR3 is TGTGCCAGTACCCCCCTATCCTCGGACATCCCTGAAGCTTTCTTT. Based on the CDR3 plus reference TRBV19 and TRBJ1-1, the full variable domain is DGGITQSPKYLFRKEGQNVTLSCEQNLNHDAMYWYRQDPGQGLRLIYYSQIVNDFQKGDIAEGYSVSREKKESFPLTVTSAQKNPTAFYLCASTPLSSDIPEAFFGQGTRLTVV.

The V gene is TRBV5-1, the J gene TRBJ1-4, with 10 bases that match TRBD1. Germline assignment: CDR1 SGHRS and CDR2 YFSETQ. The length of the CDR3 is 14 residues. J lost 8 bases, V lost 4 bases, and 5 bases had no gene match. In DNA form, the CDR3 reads TGCGCCAGCAGCAGGACAGGGGGAGAAGAAAAACTGTTTTTT. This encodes CASSRTGGEEKLFF.

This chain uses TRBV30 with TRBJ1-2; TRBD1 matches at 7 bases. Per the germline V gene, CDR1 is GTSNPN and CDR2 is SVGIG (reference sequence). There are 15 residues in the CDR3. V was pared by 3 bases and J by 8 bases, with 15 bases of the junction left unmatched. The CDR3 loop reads CAWSYTGQDFRGYTF. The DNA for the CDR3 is TGTGCCTGGAGCTACACAGGACAGGATTTCCGAGGCTACACCTTC.

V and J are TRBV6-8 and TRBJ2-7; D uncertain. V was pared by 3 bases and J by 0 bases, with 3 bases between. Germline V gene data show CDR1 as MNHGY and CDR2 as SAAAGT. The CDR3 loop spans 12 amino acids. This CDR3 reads CASSYNSYEQYF. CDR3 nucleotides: TGTGCCAGCAGTTATAACTCCTACGAGCAGTACTTC.

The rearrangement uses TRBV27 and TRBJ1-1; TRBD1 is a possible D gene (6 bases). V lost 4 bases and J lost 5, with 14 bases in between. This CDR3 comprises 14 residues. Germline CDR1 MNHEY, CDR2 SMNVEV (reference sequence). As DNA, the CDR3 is TGTGCCAGCAGTTCCAGGCTTCAGGGGACTGAAGCTTTCTTT. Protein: CASSSRLQGTEAFF.

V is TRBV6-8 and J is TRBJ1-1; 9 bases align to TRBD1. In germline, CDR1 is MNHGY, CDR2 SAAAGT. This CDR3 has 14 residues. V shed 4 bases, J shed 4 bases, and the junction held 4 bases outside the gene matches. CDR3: CASSWTTGGTEAFF. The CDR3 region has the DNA TGTGCCAGCAGTTGGACGACAGGGGGCACTGAAGCTTTCTTT.

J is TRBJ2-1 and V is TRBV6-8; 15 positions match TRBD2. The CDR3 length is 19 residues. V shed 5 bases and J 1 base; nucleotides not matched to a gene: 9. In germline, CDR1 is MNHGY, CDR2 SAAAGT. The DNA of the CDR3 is TGTGCCAGCAGTCGGACTAGCGGGGGGGCCGGGGTATCCTACAATGAGCAGTTCTTC. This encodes CASSRTSGGAGVSYNEQFF.

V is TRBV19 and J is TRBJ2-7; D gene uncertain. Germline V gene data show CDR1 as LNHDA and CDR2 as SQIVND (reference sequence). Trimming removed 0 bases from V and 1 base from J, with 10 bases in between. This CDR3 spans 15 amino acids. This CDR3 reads CASSIDPPGSYEQYF. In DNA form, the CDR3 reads TGTGCCAGTAGTATAGATCCCCCCGGTTCCTACGAGCAGTACTTC. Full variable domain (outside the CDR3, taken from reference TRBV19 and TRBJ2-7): DGGITQSPKYLFRKEGQNVTLSCEQNLNHDAMYWYRQDPGQGLRLIYYSQIVNDFQKGDIAEGYSVSREKKESFPLTVTSAQKNPTAFYLCASSIDPPGSYEQYFGPGTRLTVT.

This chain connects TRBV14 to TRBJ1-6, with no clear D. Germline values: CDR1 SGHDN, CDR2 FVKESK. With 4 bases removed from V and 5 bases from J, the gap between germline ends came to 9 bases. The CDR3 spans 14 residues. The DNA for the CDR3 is TGTGCCAGCAGCCGTGAAGGAAATAATTCACCCCTCCACTTT. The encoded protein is CASSREGNNSPLHF.

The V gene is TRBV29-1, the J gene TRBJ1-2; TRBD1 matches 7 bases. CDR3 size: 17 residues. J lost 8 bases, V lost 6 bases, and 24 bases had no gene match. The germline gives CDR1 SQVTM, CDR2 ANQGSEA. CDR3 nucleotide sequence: TGCAGCGTCGCCTCCGACCACCTAAGACAGGGTCCTTCGGGCTACACCTTC. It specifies CSVASDHLRQGPSGYTF.

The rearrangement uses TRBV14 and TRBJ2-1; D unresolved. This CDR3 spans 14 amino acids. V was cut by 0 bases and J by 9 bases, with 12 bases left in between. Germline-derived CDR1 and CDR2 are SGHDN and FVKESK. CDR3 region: CASSQDPFYGEQFF. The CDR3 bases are TGTGCCAGCAGCCAAGATCCCTTCTATGGTGAGCAGTTCTTC.

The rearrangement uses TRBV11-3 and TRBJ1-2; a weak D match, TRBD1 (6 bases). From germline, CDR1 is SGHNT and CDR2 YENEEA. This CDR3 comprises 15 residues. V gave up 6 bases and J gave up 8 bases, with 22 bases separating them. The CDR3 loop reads CASSLAGQGPRGYTF. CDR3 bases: TGTGCCAGCAGTCTCGCGGGGCAGGGGCCGCGGGGCTACACCTTC. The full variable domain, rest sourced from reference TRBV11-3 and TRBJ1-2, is EAGVVQSPRYKIIEKKQPVAFWCNPISGHNTLYWYLQNLGQGPELLIRYENEEAVDDSQLPKDRFSAERLKGVDSTLKIQPAELGDSAVYLCASSLAGQGPRGYTFGSGTRLTVV.

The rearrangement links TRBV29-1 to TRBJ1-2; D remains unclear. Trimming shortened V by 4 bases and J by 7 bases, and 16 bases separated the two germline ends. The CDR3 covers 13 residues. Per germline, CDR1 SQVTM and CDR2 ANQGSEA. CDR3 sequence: CSVASDFLGGYTF. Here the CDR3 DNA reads TGCAGCGTTGCGTCCGATTTCTTAGGTGGCTACACCTTC.

The CDR3 here is CASSIIDRNTEAFF. The CDR3 coding sequence is TGTGCCAGTAGTATTATCGACAGGAACACTGAAGCTTTCTTT. The gene calls are TRBV19 and TRBJ1-1, with a possible D match to TRBD1 (5 bases). This CDR3 contains 14 residues. V lost 3 bases and J 1 base, leaving 9 bases between the germline ends. Germline V gene sequence: CDR1 LNHDA, CDR2 SQIVND (reference sequence).

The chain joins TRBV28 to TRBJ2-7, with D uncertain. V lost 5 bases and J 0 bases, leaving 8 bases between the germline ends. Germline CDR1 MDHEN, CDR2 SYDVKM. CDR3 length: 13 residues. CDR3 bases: TGTGCCAGCAGTGAACCCCACTCCTACGAGCAGTACTTC. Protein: CASSEPHSYEQYF.

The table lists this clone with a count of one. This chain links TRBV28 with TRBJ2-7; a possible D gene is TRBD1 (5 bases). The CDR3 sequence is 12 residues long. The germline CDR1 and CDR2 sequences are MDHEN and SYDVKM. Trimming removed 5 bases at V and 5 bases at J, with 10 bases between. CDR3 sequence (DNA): TGTGCCAGCAGTGCAGGGTTGGACGAGCAGTACTTC. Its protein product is CASSAGLDEQYF.

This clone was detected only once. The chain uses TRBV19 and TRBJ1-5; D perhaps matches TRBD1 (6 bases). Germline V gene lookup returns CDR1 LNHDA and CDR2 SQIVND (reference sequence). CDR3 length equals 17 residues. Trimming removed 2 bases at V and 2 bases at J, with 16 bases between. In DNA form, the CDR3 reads TGTGCCAGTAGTATAAGGGCCTCGGGGGCTGGCAATCAGCCCCAGCATTTT. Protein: CASSIRASGAGNQPQHF.

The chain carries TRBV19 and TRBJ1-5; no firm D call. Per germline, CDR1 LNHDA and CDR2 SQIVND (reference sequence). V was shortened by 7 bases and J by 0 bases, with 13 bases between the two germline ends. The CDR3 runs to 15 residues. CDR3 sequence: CASKKNQHSNQPQHF. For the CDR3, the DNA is TGTGCCAGTAAGAAGAATCAACATAGCAATCAGCCCCAGCATTTT.

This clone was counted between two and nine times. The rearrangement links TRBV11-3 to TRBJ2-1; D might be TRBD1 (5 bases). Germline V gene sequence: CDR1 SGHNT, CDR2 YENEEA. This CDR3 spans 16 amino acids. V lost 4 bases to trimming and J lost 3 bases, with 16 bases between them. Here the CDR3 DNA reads TGTGCCAGCAGCTCGTACACAGGCCTCGGCTACAATGAGCAGTTCTTC. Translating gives CASSSYTGLGYNEQFF.

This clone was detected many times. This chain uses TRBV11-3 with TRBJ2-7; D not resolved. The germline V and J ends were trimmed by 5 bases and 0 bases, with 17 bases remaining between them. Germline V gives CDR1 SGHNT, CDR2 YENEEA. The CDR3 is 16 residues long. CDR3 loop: CASSSLRSLHSYEQYF. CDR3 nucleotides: TGTGCCAGCAGCAGTCTCAGGTCCCTCCACTCCTACGAGCAGTACTTC.

CDR3 DNA: TGTGCCAGTAATGAGCGGGGACAGGAGGGAAACACCATATATTTT. It codes for CASNERGQEGNTIYF. The V call is TRBV19, the J call TRBJ1-3, with TRBD1 matching over 8 bases. This CDR3 has 15 residues. The junction had 9 bases not matched to a gene; V was cut back by 7 bases and J by 4 bases. CDR1 and CDR2 (germline): LNHDA, SQIVND (reference sequence).

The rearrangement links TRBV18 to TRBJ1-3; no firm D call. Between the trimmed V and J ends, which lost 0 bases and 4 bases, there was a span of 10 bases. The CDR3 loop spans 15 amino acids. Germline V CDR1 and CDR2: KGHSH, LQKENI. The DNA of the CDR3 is TGTGCCAGCTCACCACCGGCCTACGCGGGAAACACCATATATTTT. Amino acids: CASSPPAYAGNTIYF. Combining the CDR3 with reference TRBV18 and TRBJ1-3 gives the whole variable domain NAGVMQNPRHLVRRRGQEARLRCSPMKGHSHVYWYRQLPEEGLKFMVYLQKENIIDESGMPKERFSAEFPKEGPSILRIQQVVRGDSAAYFCASSPPAYAGNTIYFGEGSWLTVV.